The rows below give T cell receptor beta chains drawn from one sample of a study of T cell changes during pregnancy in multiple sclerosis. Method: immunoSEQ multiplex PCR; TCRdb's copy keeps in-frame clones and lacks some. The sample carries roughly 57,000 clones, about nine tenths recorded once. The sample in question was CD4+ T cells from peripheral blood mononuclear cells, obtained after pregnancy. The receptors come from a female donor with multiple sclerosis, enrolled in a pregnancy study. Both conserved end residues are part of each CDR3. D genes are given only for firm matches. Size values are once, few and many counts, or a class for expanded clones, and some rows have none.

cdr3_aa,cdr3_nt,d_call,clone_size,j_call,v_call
CASSSRHLYNEQFF,TGTGCCAGCAGCTCGCGACACCTCTACAATGAGCAGTTCTTC,.,.,TRBJ2-1,TRBV7-3
CASSLGPSTGVWGYTF,TGTGCCAGCAGCTTAGGCCCCTCAACAGGGGTTTGGGGCTACACCTTC,TRBD1,.,TRBJ1-2,TRBV7-2
CASSLETGGLVTDTQYF,TGTGCCAGCAGCTTGGAGACAGGGGGCTTGGTCACAGATACGCAGTATTTT,TRBD1,.,TRBJ2-3,TRBV5-8
CASSEGVEGVSYEQYF,TGCGCCAGCAGTGAGGGGGTGGAAGGGGTCTCCTACGAGCAGTACTTC,.,.,TRBJ2-7,TRBV10-1
CASSLKGTEAFF,TGTGCCAGCAGCCTTAAGGGGACTGAAGCTTTCTTT,.,.,TRBJ1-1,TRBV7-2
CASSWQGLHYNEQFF,TGTGCCAGCAGCTGGCAGGGACTACACTACAATGAGCAGTTCTTC,TRBD2,.,TRBJ2-1,TRBV11-2
CASSGAQGGTEAFF,TGTGCCAGCAGTGGGGCCCAGGGCGGCACTGAAGCTTTCTTT,.,.,TRBJ1-1,TRBV2
CASTPGSMNTEAFF,TGTGCCAGCACACCAGGGTCCATGAACACTGAAGCTTTCTTT,.,.,TRBJ1-1,TRBV9
CASSSGQNTEAFF,TGTGCCAGCAGCTCCGGACAGAACACTGAAGCTTTCTTT,.,.,TRBJ1-1,TRBV7-9
CSATAGPAEAFF,TGCAGCGCCACCGCGGGGCCCGCTGAAGCTTTCTTT,.,.,TRBJ1-1,TRBV29-1
CASSLAGLLTGRPPGYTF,TGTGCCAGCAGCTTGGCCGGTTTGTTAACAGGACGACCGCCGGGCTACACCTTC,.,.,TRBJ1-2,TRBV5-5
CASSFLAGGRTDTQYF,TGTGCCAGCAGCTTCCTAGCGGGGGGTCGCACAGATACGCAGTATTTT,TRBD2,once,TRBJ2-3,TRBV9